This TCR beta chain was retrieved from a study of identical twins. Study results and limitations: Abundant beta clonotypes from cord blood had fewer insertions, unlike memory repertoires, which showed none. Cross-sectional statistics, not tracking of the same donors, supported the conclusions.

Worth noting for this clonotype: Its antigen is unidentified.

V was cut by 5 bases and J by 4 bases, with 14 bases left in between. There are 14 residues in the CDR3. In germline, CDR1 is MNHEY, CDR2 SMNVEV (reference sequence). MiXCR, applied by TCRdb to the 5' RACE reads, yields one record per CDR3 protein. The table has hundreds of thousands of distinct CDR3 sequences, roughly an eighth seen once; the top ten hold just over 7%. The same specimen was also included in a second study, on yellow fever vaccine responses in identical twins.

This TCR derives from a woman aged 18-30 years in good health. The sample was CD8+ T cells sorted from blood. The gene calls are TRBV27 and TRBJ1-2; the D is unclear. CDR3 sequence reads: CASSPQTDIYGYTF. The DNA of the CDR3 is TGTGCCAGCAGTCCACAGACCGACATCTATGGCTACACCTTC.